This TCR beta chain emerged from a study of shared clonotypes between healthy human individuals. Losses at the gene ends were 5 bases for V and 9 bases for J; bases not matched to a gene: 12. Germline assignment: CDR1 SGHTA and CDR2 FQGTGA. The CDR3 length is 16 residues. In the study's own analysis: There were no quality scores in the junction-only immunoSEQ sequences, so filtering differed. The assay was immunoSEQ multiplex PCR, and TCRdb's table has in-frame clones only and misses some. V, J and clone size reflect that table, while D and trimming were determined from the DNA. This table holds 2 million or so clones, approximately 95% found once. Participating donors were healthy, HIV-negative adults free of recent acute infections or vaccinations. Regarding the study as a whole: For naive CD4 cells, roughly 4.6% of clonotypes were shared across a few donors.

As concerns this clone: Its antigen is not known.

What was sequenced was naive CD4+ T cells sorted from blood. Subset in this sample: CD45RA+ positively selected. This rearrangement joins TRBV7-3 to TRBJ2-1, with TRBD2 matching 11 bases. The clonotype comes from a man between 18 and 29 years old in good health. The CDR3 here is CASSTTSGVAGGEQFF. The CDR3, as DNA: TGTGCCAGCAGCACGACTAGCGGGGTGGCGGGAGGTGAGCAGTTCTTC.